This TCR beta chain stems from a study of cytomegalovirus exposure and HLA in healthy donors. The PCR ran on 60 Vbeta and 13 Jbeta primers. Assay: immunoSEQ multiplex PCR; the TCRdb copy retains only in-frame clones and omits some. The table shows 150,000 or so clones, with 70% to 80% occurring only once. As concerns this clone: Antigen: not known.

General study results and limits: In the analysis, some V segments, TRBV6-2 and TRBV6-3 included, were excluded as indistinguishable. In a later analysis, V- and J-gene trimming of beta chains associated with a DCLRE1C missense variant, replicated independently. There were some 150 TCR beta chains listed as cytomegalovirus-associated. Reportedly, fewer N-insertions than the roughly 600-donor mean appeared in an Asian-associated ancestry cluster in a later analysis.

V shed 0 bases and J 8 bases; nucleotides not matched to a gene: 7. This CDR3 contains 17 residues. The germline V gene encodes CDR1 LGHNA and CDR2 YSLEER. This receptor was identified in a man aged 18 to 29 in good health and CMV-seropositive. The sequencing input was PBMCs. J is TRBJ2-1 and V is TRBV4-3; 13 nucleotides align to TRBD2. CDR3 in amino acids: CASSQDGGLAGADEQFF. CDR3 in DNA: TGCGCCAGCAGCCAAGATGGCGGACTAGCGGGAGCGGATGAGCAGTTCTTC.